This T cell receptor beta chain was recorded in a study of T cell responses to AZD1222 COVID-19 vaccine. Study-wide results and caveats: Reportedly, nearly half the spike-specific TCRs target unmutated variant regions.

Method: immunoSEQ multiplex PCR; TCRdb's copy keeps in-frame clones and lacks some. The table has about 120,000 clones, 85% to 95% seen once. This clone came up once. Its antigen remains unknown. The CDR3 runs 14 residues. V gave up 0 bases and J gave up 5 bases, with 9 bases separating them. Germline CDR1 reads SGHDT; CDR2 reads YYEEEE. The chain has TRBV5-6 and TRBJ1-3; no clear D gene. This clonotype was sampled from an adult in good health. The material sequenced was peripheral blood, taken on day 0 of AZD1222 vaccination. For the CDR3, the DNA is TGTGCCAGCAGCTTGGATGTCGGCCGAAACACCATATATTTT. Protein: CASSLDVGRNTIYF.